The entry below gives a single T cell receptor (beta chain) sequence along with its context. Its antigen is unidentified. A multiplex PCR was run with 60 Vbeta primers and 13 Jbeta primers. Generated by immunoSEQ multiplex PCR, the TCRdb table keeps only in-frame clones and is missing some. The sample lists 55,000 to 80,000 clones; 60% to 85% were seen once. It was healthy bone marrow donors who served as donors. This sample is drawn from a study of cytomegalovirus exposure and HLA in healthy donors. The wider study: A previous analysis identified approximately 120 million unique TCR beta sequences derived from 180 million or so T cells. Overall study results and limits: Presence/absence analysis assumed near-uniform sequencing depth across donors. Cytomegalovirus association was listed for 170 or so TCR beta chains.

The CDR3 is 13 residues long. Trimming cost V 5 bases and J 3 bases, with 10 bases left between them. The germline gives CDR1 MNHNY, CDR2 SVGAGI (reference sequence). The gene calls are TRBV6-6 and TRBJ1-1; D unclear. The clonotype was recovered from a man between 65 and 79 years old in good health and CMV-seronegative. Sequenced: PBMCs. The CDR3 DNA is TGTGCCAGCAGTCCGAACGGTGACACTGAAGCTTTCTTT. It specifies CASSPNGDTEAFF.